Listed below are T cell receptor beta chains from one sample, sequenced in a study of cytomegalovirus exposure and HLA in healthy donors. Profiled with immunoSEQ multiplex PCR; TCRdb holds only in-frame clones, not every one. This sample has about 220,000 clones; 76% occur once, and the top ten carry 0.6% to 0.65%. The source material was PBMCs. The source of these receptors is a man in his late teens or twenties in good health and CMV-seronegative. The CDR3 runs from the conserved cysteine through the conserved F or W. A D gene is named only where the DNA matches it firmly. Size tells how often a clone was seen (once, few, many) or the class of an expanded clone, and some rows leave it out.

CDR3aa: CASSLRVNRVDEQFF
CDR3nt: TGTGCTAGCAGCTTAAGGGTGAACAGGGTTGATGAGCAGTTCTTC
abundance: .
j_gene: TRBJ2-1
v_gene: TRBV7-7
d_gene: .

CDR3aa: CASSLVRNSLNTGELFF
CDR3nt: TGTGCCAGCAGCTTAGTGCGCAATAGCCTGAACACCGGGGAGCTGTTTTTT
abundance: .
j_gene: TRBJ2-2
v_gene: TRBV7-2
d_gene: .

CDR3aa: CATGQGPSYEQYF
CDR3nt: TGTGCCACTGGACAGGGGCCTTCCTACGAGCAGTACTTC
abundance: .
j_gene: TRBJ2-7
v_gene: TRBV19
d_gene: TRBD1

CDR3aa: CSVEGQDQETQYF
CDR3nt: TGCAGCGTTGAGGGACAGGACCAAGAGACCCAGTACTTC
abundance: .
j_gene: TRBJ2-5
v_gene: TRBV29-1
d_gene: TRBD1

CDR3aa: CASSLRDRGGDEQFF
CDR3nt: TGTGCCAGCAGCTTGCGGGACAGGGGAGGGGATGAGCAGTTCTTC
abundance: .
j_gene: TRBJ2-1
v_gene: TRBV5-4
d_gene: TRBD1

CDR3aa: CASSRQPNTEAFF
CDR3nt: TGTGCCAGCAGCCGACAACCGAACACTGAAGCTTTCTTT
abundance: .
j_gene: TRBJ1-1
v_gene: TRBV7-3
d_gene: .

CDR3aa: CASSFGRVHEQYF
CDR3nt: TGTGCCAGCAGCTTTGGCAGGGTTCATGAGCAGTACTTC
abundance: .
j_gene: TRBJ2-7
v_gene: TRBV5-6
d_gene: .

CDR3aa: CATRKTSGADTQYF
CDR3nt: TGTGCCACCCGAAAGACTAGCGGGGCAGATACGCAGTATTTT
abundance: .
j_gene: TRBJ2-3
v_gene: TRBV18
d_gene: TRBD2

CDR3aa: CASSLFWAGGSYEQYF
CDR3nt: TGTGCCAGCAGCTTATTTTGGGCGGGGGGCTCCTACGAGCAGTACTTC
abundance: once
j_gene: TRBJ2-7
v_gene: TRBV7-2
d_gene: TRBD2

CDR3aa: CATSRDGRGETQYF
CDR3nt: TGTGCCACCAGCAGAGATGGCAGGGGTGAGACCCAGTACTTC
abundance: few
j_gene: TRBJ2-5
v_gene: TRBV15
d_gene: .

CDR3aa: CASSYRRGWDTEAFF
CDR3nt: TGTGCCAGCAGTTACCGCAGGGGGTGGGACACTGAAGCTTTCTTT
abundance: .
j_gene: TRBJ1-1
v_gene: TRBV6-5
d_gene: TRBD1

CDR3aa: CASSLVDRGLQPQHF
CDR3nt: TGTGCCAGCAGCTTAGTAGACAGGGGGCTTCAGCCCCAGCATTTT
abundance: .
j_gene: TRBJ1-5
v_gene: TRBV7-8
d_gene: TRBD1

CDR3aa: CASSCWTGESTDTQYF
CDR3nt: TGTGCTAGCAGCTGTTGGACAGGCGAAAGCACAGATACGCAGTATTTT
abundance: .
j_gene: TRBJ2-3
v_gene: TRBV7-7
d_gene: TRBD1

CDR3aa: CASSYGRGRYPYEQYF
CDR3nt: TGTGCCAGCAGTTACGGGAGGGGCAGGTACCCCTACGAGCAGTACTTC
abundance: .
j_gene: TRBJ2-7
v_gene: TRBV6-5
d_gene: TRBD2

CDR3aa: CASARQGSGEQYF
CDR3nt: TGTGCCAGTGCCCGTCAGGGGTCAGGCGAGCAGTACTTC
abundance: .
j_gene: TRBJ2-7
v_gene: TRBV19
d_gene: .

CDR3aa: CSATSGRGQFF
CDR3nt: TGCAGTGCCACTAGCGGGAGGGGGCAGTTCTTC
abundance: .
j_gene: TRBJ2-1
v_gene: TRBV20-1
d_gene: TRBD2

CDR3aa: CASRPGLDPDTQYF
CDR3nt: TGTGCCAGCAGACCCGGACTAGATCCAGATACGCAGTATTTT
abundance: .
j_gene: TRBJ2-3
v_gene: TRBV2
d_gene: TRBD2

CDR3aa: CASSFPGSGYGYTF
CDR3nt: TGTGCCAGTAGTTTTCCGGGGTCTGGGTATGGCTACACCTTC
abundance: .
j_gene: TRBJ1-2
v_gene: TRBV19
d_gene: .

CDR3aa: CASSLAQGNTGELFF
CDR3nt: TGTGCCAGCAGCTTAGCACAGGGGAACACCGGGGAGCTGTTTTTT
abundance: .
j_gene: TRBJ2-2
v_gene: TRBV7-2
d_gene: .

CDR3aa: CASSGGLAETQYF
CDR3nt: TGTGCCAGTAGTGGGGGACTAGCTGAGACCCAGTACTTC
abundance: once
j_gene: TRBJ2-5
v_gene: TRBV19
d_gene: TRBD2

CDR3aa: CASSPLEFGNTEAFF
CDR3nt: TGTGCCAGCAGCCCCTTAGAGTTTGGGAACACTGAAGCTTTCTTT
abundance: .
j_gene: TRBJ1-1
v_gene: TRBV28
d_gene: .

CDR3aa: CASKSGQSYGYTF
CDR3nt: TGTGCCAGTAAAAGCGGGCAGAGCTATGGCTACACCTTC
abundance: .
j_gene: TRBJ1-2
v_gene: TRBV19
d_gene: .

CDR3aa: CASSYSTRTGYGYTF
CDR3nt: TGTGCCAGCAGTTACTCCACTCGGACAGGGTATGGCTACACCTTC
abundance: .
j_gene: TRBJ1-2
v_gene: TRBV6-5
d_gene: TRBD1

CDR3aa: CASNSARTGGYGYTF
CDR3nt: TGTGCCAGCAATTCAGCACGGACAGGGGGCTATGGCTACACCTTC
abundance: .
j_gene: TRBJ1-2
v_gene: TRBV6-5
d_gene: TRBD1

CDR3aa: CASSPWGAGGTDTQYF
CDR3nt: TGTGCCAGTAGCCCCTGGGGCGCAGGGGGCACAGATACGCAGTATTTT
abundance: .
j_gene: TRBJ2-3
v_gene: TRBV19
d_gene: .

CDR3aa: CAAGGVSYNEQFF
CDR3nt: TGTGCCGCAGGGGGTGTCTCCTACAATGAGCAGTTCTTC
abundance: .
j_gene: TRBJ2-1
v_gene: TRBV6-1
d_gene: TRBD1

CDR3aa: CASSAKTGGNEKLFF
CDR3nt: TGTGCCAGCAGTGCTAAGACAGGGGGCAATGAAAAACTGTTTTTT
abundance: .
j_gene: TRBJ1-4
v_gene: TRBV6-4
d_gene: TRBD1

CDR3aa: CASSAGQVSSGNTIYF
CDR3nt: TGCGCCAGCAGCGCGGGACAGGTCAGCTCTGGAAACACCATATATTTT
abundance: few
j_gene: TRBJ1-3
v_gene: TRBV5-1
d_gene: TRBD1

CDR3aa: CASSAAGAGGQETQYF
CDR3nt: TGTGCCAGCAGTGCAGCAGGAGCGGGAGGCCAAGAGACCCAGTACTTC
abundance: .
j_gene: TRBJ2-5
v_gene: TRBV9
d_gene: TRBD2

CDR3aa: CASRMDRGLTGELFF
CDR3nt: TGTGCCAGCAGGATGGACAGGGGCCTCACCGGGGAGCTGTTTTTT
abundance: .
j_gene: TRBJ2-2
v_gene: TRBV27
d_gene: TRBD1

CDR3aa: CASRDRGLGTDTQYF
CDR3nt: TGTGCCAGCAGAGACAGGGGGCTGGGCACAGATACGCAGTATTTT
abundance: .
j_gene: TRBJ2-3
v_gene: TRBV27
d_gene: TRBD1

CDR3aa: CASSLGLAGLFEQYF
CDR3nt: TGTGCCAGCAGTTTGGGACTAGCGGGACTTTTCGAGCAGTACTTC
abundance: .
j_gene: TRBJ2-7
v_gene: TRBV6-5
d_gene: TRBD2

CDR3aa: CASSQELSSYEQYF
CDR3nt: TGCGCCAGCAGCCAAGAACTCTCCTCCTACGAGCAGTACTTC
abundance: .
j_gene: TRBJ2-7
v_gene: TRBV4-1
d_gene: .

CDR3aa: CASSLYINGNTIYF
CDR3nt: TGTGCCAGCAGCTTGTATATTAATGGAAACACCATATATTTT
abundance: .
j_gene: TRBJ1-3
v_gene: TRBV5-8
d_gene: .